This T cell receptor (beta chain) came from a study of CD8 T cells in Susac syndrome. This CDR3 comprises 12 residues. The V and J ends lost 4 bases and 6 bases respectively, with 9 bases between them. Germline CDR1 KGHSH, CDR2 LQKENI. An input of about 0.5 to 1 ug of RNA was subjected to reverse transcription using random hexamers. Each CDR3 protein gets one entry after TCRdb re-called the immunoSEQ multiplex PCR reads with MiXCR. Of 150,000 or so distinct CDR3 sequences listed, roughly 93% are singletons. Blood CD8+ and CD4+ T cells underwent high-throughput TCR beta sequencing. The TEMRA cells underwent FACS enrichment, while the CD8+ and CD4+ T cells underwent negative isolation.

The TCR comes from a human donor in good health. This chain connects TRBV18 to TRBJ1-2; D is undetermined. Sequencing was done on a sample of CD4+ T cells from PBMCs. CDR3 protein: CASSRPQDGYTF. In nucleotides, the CDR3 is TGTGCCAGCTCACGCCCCCAGGATGGCTACACCTTC.